One and the same sample provided the 9 T cell receptor beta chains below, sequenced in a study of neoadjuvant anti-PD-1 for oral cavity cancer. Indicated time point: after neoadjuvant nivolumab, at surgical resection. Libraries were prepared by immunoSEQ multiplex PCR; TCRdb keeps only in-frame clonotypes and omits some of them. The repertoire holds about 14,000 clones, with over 70% as singletons. The material was PBMCs, obtained after nivolumab (anti-PD-1) treatment. All receptors derive from a person between 40 and 80 years old with oral cavity squamous cell carcinoma.

The gene calls are TRBV25-1 and TRBJ2-3, with 8 bases matching TRBD2. V shed 9 bases, J shed 9 bases, and the junction held 11 bases outside the gene matches. Looked up from germline, CDR1 is MGHDK and CDR2 is SYGVNS. There are 13 residues in the CDR3. CDR3 in DNA: TGTGCCAGGGCCTCTCGGGGCGGGAGGACGCAGTATTTT. Residues: CARASRGGRTQYF.

The rearrangement joins TRBV5-6 to TRBJ1-5, with D hard to call. The CDR3 has 15 residues. In germline, CDR1 is SGHDT, CDR2 YYEEEE. Trimming left V 2 bases short and J 2 bases short, with 11 bases between. The CDR3 bases are TGTGCCAGCAGCTTAAGAGGTAATGGCAATCAGCCCCAGCATTTT. Protein: CASSLRGNGNQPQHF.

V gene TRBV25-1 combines with J gene TRBJ2-3, with a weak D call TRBD2 (5 bases). Germline CDR1 reads MGHDK; CDR2 reads SYGVNS. The germline V and J ends were trimmed by 0 bases and 6 bases, with 10 bases remaining between them. This CDR3 contains 14 residues. The CDR3 nucleotides read TGTGCCAGCAGTGAATATACCGGACTGGATACGCAGTATTTT. Translation gives CASSEYTGLDTQYF.

The rearrangement links TRBV10-2 to TRBJ2-3; D uncertain. Trimming removed 5 bases at V and 0 bases at J, with 12 bases between. This CDR3 has 15 amino acids. Per germline, CDR1 WSHSY and CDR2 SAAADI. The CDR3 nucleotides are TGCGCCAGCAGTCCCCTTGGCCTGAGCACAGATACGCAGTATTTT. It specifies CASSPLGLSTDTQYF.

DNA for the CDR3: TGTGCCAGCAGTGCGGGAGGGATCCCAGATACGCAGTATTTT. The encoded protein is CASSAGGIPDTQYF. The genes are TRBV6-4 and TRBJ2-3, with 8 bases aligning to TRBD2. Trimming took 4 bases from V and 4 from J; bases not matched to a gene: 4. This CDR3 region has 14 residues. Per germline, CDR1 MRHNA and CDR2 SNTAGT.

This clone was observed a handful of times. This chain joins TRBV9 and TRBJ1-2; 8 nucleotides align to TRBD1. Germline loops: CDR1 SGDLS, CDR2 YYNGEE. The CDR3 sequence is 16 residues long. Trimming took 4 bases from V and 2 from J; bases not matched to a gene: 10. In nucleotides, the CDR3 is TGTGCCAGCAGCCCTGCCGACAGGGGACCCAACTATGGCTACACCTTC. Protein: CASSPADRGPNYGYTF.

This chain connects TRBV11-3 to TRBJ2-2; D may be TRBD1 (8 bases). Trimming stripped 5 bases from V and 5 bases from J, with 18 bases between. The CDR3 is 16 amino acids. Germline-derived CDR1 and CDR2 are SGHNT and YENEEA. The CDR3 DNA reads as TGTGCCAGCAGCCCAGGGGGCGGGAGAATGACCGGGGAGCTGTTTTTT. Its translation is CASSPGGGRMTGELFF. The full variable domain, in which reference TRBV11-3 and TRBJ2-2 provide the parts outside the CDR3, is EAGVVQSPRYKIIEKKQPVAFWCNPISGHNTLYWYLQNLGQGPELLIRYENEEAVDDSQLPKDRFSAERLKGVDSTLKIQPAELGDSAVYLCASSPGGGRMTGELFFGEGSRLTVL.

The gene calls are TRBV6-4 and TRBJ1-1, with 7 bases lining up with TRBD1. CDR1 and CDR2 from the germline V gene are MRHNA and SNTAGT. Losses at the gene ends were 3 bases for V and 6 bases for J; bases not matched to a gene: 7. The CDR3 length is 14 residues. CDR3 in DNA: TGTGCCAGCAGTGAGAGCGCAGGGGGATCTGAAGCTTTCTTT. This translates into CASSESAGGSEAFF.

This chain connects TRBV6-1 to TRBJ2-7; 11 bases are shared with TRBD2. The germline CDR1 and CDR2 sequences are MNHNS and SASEGT. The CDR3 length is 13 residues. The V gene end was trimmed by 9 bases and the J gene end by 4 bases; junction bases not matched to a gene: 5. The CDR3 loop is CASQLAGVYEQYF. The DNA of the CDR3 is TGTGCCAGTCAACTAGCGGGAGTTTACGAGCAGTACTTC.